In this sample, the clone carrying this TCR beta chain turned up a few times. As yet, its antigen is unknown. Specified treatment: approximately nine-day PBMC culture with coronavirus spike peptide pools or control peptides (ViraFEST assay). Half of the medium was exchanged for fresh IL-2 medium, first on day 3 and then on day 7. Researchers used the Oncomine TCR Beta short-read assay to sequence DNA from cultured CD4+ T cells. Researchers extracted genomic DNA from CD4+ T cells that had been cultured. TCRdb processed the PCR reads anew with MiXCR; each CDR3 protein has one entry. This sample has about 19,000 distinct CDR3 sequences, with 25% to 40% found just once. These data originate in a study of vaccination and CD4 T cells after COVID-19. Study-level points and caveats: Relatively few convalescent patients were studied; early post-infection timepoints were not included.

Germline values: CDR1 SGHAT, CDR2 FQNNGV. This CDR3 comprises 19 residues. V lost 3 bases to trimming and J lost 0 bases, with 18 bases between them. The chain links TRBV11-2 to TRBJ1-6; D unclear. Sequenced input: cultured CD4+ T cells from blood. The source is a human donor with COVID-19. The CDR3 is CASSFPLRVMISYNSPLHF. The CDR3 DNA follows: TGTGCCAGCAGCTTCCCCCTAAGGGTAATGATCTCCTATAATTCACCCCTCCACTTT.